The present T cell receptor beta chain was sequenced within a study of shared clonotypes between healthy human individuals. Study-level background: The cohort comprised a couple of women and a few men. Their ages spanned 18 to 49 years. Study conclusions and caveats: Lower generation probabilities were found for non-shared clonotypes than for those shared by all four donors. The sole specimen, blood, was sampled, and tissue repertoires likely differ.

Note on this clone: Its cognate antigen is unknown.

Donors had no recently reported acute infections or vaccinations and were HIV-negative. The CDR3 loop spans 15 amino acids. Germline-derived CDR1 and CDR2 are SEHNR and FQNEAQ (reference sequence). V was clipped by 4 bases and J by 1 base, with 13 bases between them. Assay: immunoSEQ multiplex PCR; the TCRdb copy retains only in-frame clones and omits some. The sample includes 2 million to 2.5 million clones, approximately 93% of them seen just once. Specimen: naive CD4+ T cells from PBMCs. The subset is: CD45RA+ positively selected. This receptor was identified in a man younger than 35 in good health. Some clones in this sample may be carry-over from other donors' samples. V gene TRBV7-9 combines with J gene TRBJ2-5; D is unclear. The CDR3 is CASSYGRSRQETQYF. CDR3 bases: TGTGCCAGCAGCTACGGAAGGTCCCGCCAAGAGACCCAGTACTTC.